Presented here are 11 T cell receptor beta chains from one specimen sequenced in a study of T cell repertoires in cytomegalovirus infection. The antigens for these receptors are not known. TCRdb re-called the reads with MiXCR, one entry per CDR3 protein. The sample includes hundreds of thousands of distinct CDR3 sequences, around a third seen only once; the top ten take around 15%. This sample comprised cultured CD8+ T cells from PBMCs, obtained from culture after CMV antigen stimulation. The source is a human donor in good health (CMV status not recorded). Some clones in this sample may be carry-over from other donors' samples.

This clonotype was seen a few times. The J gene is TRBJ1-5, the V gene TRBV25-1; a weak D match, TRBD1 (5 bases). The V end was cut by 4 bases, the J end by 6 bases, with 10 bases between. Looked up from germline, CDR1 is MGHDK and CDR2 is SYGVNS. This CDR3 spans 13 amino acids. CDR3 nucleotides: TGTGCCAGCAGTGTGGGGCGGGGTCAGCCCCAGCATTTT. The encoded protein is CASSVGRGQPQHF.

The V call is TRBV9, the J call TRBJ2-7; possible D gene TRBD2, 6 bases. Trimming left V 4 bases short and J 2 bases short, with 19 bases between. The CDR3 spans 16 residues. The germline V gene encodes CDR1 SGDLS and CDR2 YYNGEE. The CDR3 region has the DNA TGTGCCAGCAGCTCAAGTGGGACTGAACGGGCCTACGAGCAGTACGTC. Residues: CASSSSGTERAYEQYV.

This clonotype was counted only a few times. CDR3 nucleotide sequence: TGTGCCAGCAGTATCCGGGACAGGGCCCCCTTGATGAACACTGAAGCTTTCTTT. Its translation is CASSIRDRAPLMNTEAFF. The rearrangement uses TRBV6-2 or TRBV6-3 and TRBJ1-1; 9 bases align to TRBD1. CDR1 is MNHEY, CDR2 SVGEGT, per germline. The V segment lost 5 bases and the J segment 0 bases; nucleotides outside the gene matches: 13. The CDR3 is made up of 18 amino acids.

This clonotype was seen a few times. The chain links TRBV27 to TRBJ2-1; 9 bases match TRBD2. CDR3 size: 14 residues. The germline V gene encodes CDR1 MNHEY and CDR2 SMNVEV (reference sequence). With V trimmed by 7 bases and J by 1 base, 2 bases remained unmatched. CDR3 coding DNA: TGTGCCAGCATCGCGGGGGGGTCCTACAATGAGCAGTTCTTC. It is translated as CASIAGGSYNEQFF.

This chain uses TRBV18 with TRBJ1-2; a weak D match, TRBD1 (6 bases). Germline V gives CDR1 KGHSH, CDR2 LQKENI. This CDR3 is built from 15 residues. The V gene lost 4 bases and the J gene lost 8 bases, with 20 bases spanning the gap. The CDR3 DNA follows: TGTGCCAGCTCACACCGGAGGGGGGTAGTAGAAGGCTACACCTTC. It translates to CASSHRRGVVEGYTF. Based on the CDR3 plus reference TRBV18 and TRBJ1-2, the full variable domain is NAGVMQNPRHLVRRRGQEARLRCSPMKGHSHVYWYRQLPEEGLKFMVYLQKENIIDESGMPKERFSAEFPKEGPSILRIQQVVRGDSAAYFCASSHRRGVVEGYTFGSGTRLTVV.

This clonotype was picked up a small number of times. The rearrangement joins TRBV2 to TRBJ2-7; the D gene could be TRBD1 or TRBD2 (6 bases each). The germline V gene has CDR1 SNHLY and CDR2 FYNNEI. Trimming shortened V by 8 bases and J by 6 bases, and 8 bases separated the two germline ends. The CDR3 is 10 amino acids. The CDR3 sequence is CASGGLEQYF. The CDR3 DNA reads as TGTGCCAGCGGGGGGCTCGAGCAGTACTTC.

This clonotype was observed a few times. The chain is built from TRBV28 and TRBJ2-1, with D maybe TRBD1 (6 bases). This CDR3 has 15 amino acids. Germline CDR1 and CDR2: MDHEN and SYDVKM. Deletions cut 5 bases from V and 4 bases from J, with 15 bases between. The CDR3 sequence: CASSRGTSEYNEQFF. The CDR3, as DNA: TGTGCCAGCAGTAGGGGGACCTCGGAGTACAATGAGCAGTTCTTC.

This clonotype occurred a few times. The chain is built from TRBV12-5 and TRBJ1-2; D not certain. V was shortened by 10 bases and J by 6 bases, with 12 bases between the two germline ends. CDR1 is LGHNT and CDR2 is FRNRAP in the germline V gene. This CDR3 is built from 11 residues. CDR3 DNA: TGTGCTACCCTCGTCGGGGATGGCTACACCTTC. Residues: CATLVGDGYTF.

This clonotype was seen a few times. V and J are TRBV6-5 and TRBJ2-5; TRBD1 matches at 9 bases. The CDR3 has 19 amino acids. J gave up 3 bases and V 0 bases, and 14 bases lay outside the gene matches. Germline V lookup: CDR1 MNHEY, CDR2 SVGAGI. In DNA, the CDR3 is TGTGCCAGCAGTTACTCGTATGTTCAACGGGACAGGGTGGAAGAGACCCAGTACTTC. Its protein is CASSYSYVQRDRVEETQYF.

The rearrangement links TRBV27 to TRBJ1-5; weak D call: TRBD1 (5 bases). V was clipped by 6 bases and J by 6 bases, with 24 bases between them. CDR3 length equals 17 residues. Germline CDR1 MNHEY, CDR2 SMNVEV (reference sequence). The CDR3 spells CASRLRGGPGVSQPQHF. CDR3 nucleotides: TGTGCCAGCAGGCTCCGGGGGGGTCCAGGAGTAAGTCAGCCCCAGCATTTT.

This chain links TRBV19 with TRBJ2-1; unclear D gene. CDR1 and CDR2 from the germline V gene are LNHDA and SQIVND (reference sequence). The CDR3 extends over 15 amino acids. Between the trimmed V and J ends, which lost 5 bases and 4 bases, there was a span of 15 bases. The CDR3 nucleotides are TGTGCCAGTAGTTTAACAGCCTTTTCTTACAATGAGCAGTTCTTC. Amino acid sequence: CASSLTAFSYNEQFF.